The clone carrying this T cell receptor beta chain was observed a handful of times. The target antigen is unknown. The data stem from a study of cytomegalovirus exposure and HLA in healthy donors. Primers included in the PCR were 60 Vbeta and 13 Jbeta primers. Repertoires were generated with immunoSEQ multiplex PCR, while TCRdb's copy carries only in-frame clones and drops some. The sample includes about 140,000 clones, 73% seen only once; the top ten take 1% to 1.5%. Study-level findings and limits: Later on, a genetic analysis was performed. It linked a missense variant in DCLRE1C with V- and J-gene trimming of TCR beta. Presence/absence comparisons presumed near-even sequencing depth among donors. The authors listed around 150 TCR beta chains as cytomegalovirus-associated.

The length of the CDR3 is 14 residues. The germline CDR1 and CDR2 sequences are MNHEY and SVGAGI. Trimming stripped 8 bases from V and 2 bases from J, with 12 bases between. The source of this sequence is a woman between 40 and 50 years old in good health and CMV-seronegative. The specimen was PBMCs. V gene TRBV6-5 combines with J gene TRBJ2-2; possibly TRBD1 for D (6 bases). The CDR3 bases are TGTGCCAGCGCCACAGGGAGCAACACCGGGGAGCTGTTTTTT. Its translation is CASATGSNTGELFF.